The entry below gives a single T cell receptor beta chain sequence along with its context. The antigen remains undetermined. The CDR3 runs to 15 residues. Germline CDR1 and CDR2: LNHDA and SQIVND (reference sequence). The V gene lost 1 base and the J gene lost 0 bases, with 7 bases spanning the gap. These data come from a study of PD-L1 blockade in urothelial cancer. In the study overall: Males with bladder-origin urothelial cancer constituted most of the 29 patients. There were a median of about 150,000 T cells in blood samples. Study results and caveats: When pretreatment blood TCR clonality was below the median, it predicted better survival.

Per-patient samples, pretreatment and on-treatment, numbered 1 to 8. Assay used: immunoSEQ multiplex PCR; TCRdb lists only in-frame clones, some missing. The table records approximately 46,000 clones, 70% to 85% of them present only once. The chain uses TRBV19 and TRBJ1-5; unclear D gene. Source: PBMCs, taken around atezolizumab (anti-PD-L1) treatment. The sequence came from a man between 65 and 80 years old with urothelial cancer. In DNA, the CDR3 is TGTGCCAGTAGTATAGGTCAGGTTAGCAATCAGCCCCAGCATTTT. Protein: CASSIGQVSNQPQHF.